The clone carrying this T cell receptor (beta chain) was found a few times. This sample is part of a study of blood T cells in healthy people across ages. Alongside a J-beta primer mix, a sample-barcoded 5' primer served in a second PCR lasting about 7 to 12 cycles. Via MiXCR, TCRdb re-called the 5' RACE reads, giving one row per CDR3 protein. This sample has 1.6 million or so distinct CDR3 sequences, with roughly 30% found just once. The source material was blood. The source is a woman under 40 in good health.

Here the CDR3 DNA reads TGTGCCAGCACGACCGGGACAGGGGGCACTGGGGCCAACGTCCTGACTTTC. Its protein product is CASTTGTGGTGANVLTF. The rearrangement joins TRBV6-6 to TRBJ2-6; TRBD1 agrees at 12 bases. V was clipped by 7 bases and J by 2 bases; unmatched bases: 6. Germline values: CDR1 MNHNY, CDR2 SVGAGI (reference sequence). The CDR3 contains 17 residues.